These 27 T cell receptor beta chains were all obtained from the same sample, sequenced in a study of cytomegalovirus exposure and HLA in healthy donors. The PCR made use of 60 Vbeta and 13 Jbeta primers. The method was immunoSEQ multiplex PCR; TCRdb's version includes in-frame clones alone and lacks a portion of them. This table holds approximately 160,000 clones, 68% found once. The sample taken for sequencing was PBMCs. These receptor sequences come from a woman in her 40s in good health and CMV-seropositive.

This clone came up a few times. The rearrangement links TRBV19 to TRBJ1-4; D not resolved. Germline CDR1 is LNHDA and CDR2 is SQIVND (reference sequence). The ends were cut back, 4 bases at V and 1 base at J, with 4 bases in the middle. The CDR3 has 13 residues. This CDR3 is CASSKQTNEKLFF. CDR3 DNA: TGTGCCAGTAGTAAACAAACTAATGAAAAACTGTTTTTT.

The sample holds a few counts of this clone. Written as DNA, the CDR3 is TGTGCCAGCAGCGCAACGACAGGGAAAACTGAAGCTTTCTTT. Translating gives CASSATTGKTEAFF. The V gene is TRBV9, the J gene TRBJ1-1; 7 nucleotides match TRBD1. CDR3 length equals 14 residues. With 3 bases clipped from V and 5 bases from J, the junction kept 7 bases outside the gene matches. Germline loops: CDR1 SGDLS, CDR2 YYNGEE.

CDR3 sequence reads: CASSPGQGRNTIYF. The DNA of the CDR3 is TGTGCCAGCAGTCCTGGACAGGGTAGAAACACCATATATTTT. The chain links TRBV28 to TRBJ1-3; 8 bases are shared with TRBD1. The V segment lost 5 bases and the J segment 5 bases; nucleotides outside the gene matches: 5. Germline V CDR1 and CDR2: MDHEN, SYDVKM. The CDR3 extends over 14 amino acids.

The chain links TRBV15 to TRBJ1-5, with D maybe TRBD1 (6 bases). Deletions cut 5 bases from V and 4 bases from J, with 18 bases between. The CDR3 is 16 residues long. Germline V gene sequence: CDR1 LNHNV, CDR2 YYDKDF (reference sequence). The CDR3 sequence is CATSEITGFSNQPQHF. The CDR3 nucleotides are TGTGCCACCAGCGAGATAACAGGGTTTAGTAATCAGCCCCAGCATTTT.

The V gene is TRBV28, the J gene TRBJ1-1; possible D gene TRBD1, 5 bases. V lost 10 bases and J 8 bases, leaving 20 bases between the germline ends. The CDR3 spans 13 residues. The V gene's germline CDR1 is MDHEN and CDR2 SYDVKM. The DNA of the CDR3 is TGTGCCACCCGGGGGGACCGCGACTGCGAAGCTTTCTTT. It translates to CATRGDRDCEAFF.

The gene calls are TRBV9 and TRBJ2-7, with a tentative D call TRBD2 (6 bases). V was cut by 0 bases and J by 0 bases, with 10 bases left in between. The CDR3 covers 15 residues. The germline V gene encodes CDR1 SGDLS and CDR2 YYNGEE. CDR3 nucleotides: TGTGCCAGCAGCGTAGGGGACGGGAGCTCCTACGAGCAGTACTTC. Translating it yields CASSVGDGSSYEQYF.

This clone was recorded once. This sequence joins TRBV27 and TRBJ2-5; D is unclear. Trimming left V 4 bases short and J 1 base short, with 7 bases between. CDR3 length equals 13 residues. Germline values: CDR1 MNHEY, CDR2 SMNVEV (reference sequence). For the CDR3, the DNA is TGTGCCAGCAGTTCGCCGAGCCAAGAGACCCAGTACTTC. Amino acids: CASSSPSQETQYF.

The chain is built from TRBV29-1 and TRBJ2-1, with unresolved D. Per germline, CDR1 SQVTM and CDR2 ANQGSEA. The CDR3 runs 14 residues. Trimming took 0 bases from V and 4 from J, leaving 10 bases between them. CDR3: CSVEETKKYNEQFF. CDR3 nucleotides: TGCAGCGTTGAAGAAACTAAGAAATACAATGAGCAGTTCTTC.

CDR3: CSVAKRRTGNEQFF. CDR3 bases: TGCAGCGTTGCAAAAAGGAGGACAGGGAATGAGCAGTTCTTC. The chain combines TRBV29-1 with TRBJ2-1; TRBD1 agrees at 8 bases. In germline, CDR1 is SQVTM, CDR2 ANQGSEA. V was pared by 4 bases and J by 7 bases, with 9 bases of the junction left unmatched. The CDR3 is 14 residues long.

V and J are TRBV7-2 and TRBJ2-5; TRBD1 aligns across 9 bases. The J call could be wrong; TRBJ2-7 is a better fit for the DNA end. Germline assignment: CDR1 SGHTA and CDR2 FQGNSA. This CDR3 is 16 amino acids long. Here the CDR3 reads CASSLRGQGRSYEQYF. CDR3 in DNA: TGTGCCAGCAGCTTAAGGGGACAGGGACGCTCCTACGAGCAGTACTTC.

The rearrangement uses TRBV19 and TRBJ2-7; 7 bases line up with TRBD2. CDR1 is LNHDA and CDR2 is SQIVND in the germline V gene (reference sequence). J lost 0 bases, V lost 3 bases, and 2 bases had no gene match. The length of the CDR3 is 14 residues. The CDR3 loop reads CASSMRGSSYEQYF. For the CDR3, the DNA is TGTGCCAGTAGTATGCGGGGGAGCTCCTACGAGCAGTACTTC.

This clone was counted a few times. CDR3 sequence reads: CASSQDGLASNEQFF. Here the CDR3 DNA reads TGCGCCAGCAGCCAAGACGGACTAGCTTCCAATGAGCAGTTCTTC. The gene calls are TRBV4-3 and TRBJ2-1; 8 bases fit TRBD2. The CDR3 is 15 residues long. CDR1 is LGHNA, CDR2 YSLEER, per germline. J lost 6 bases, V lost 0 bases, and 4 bases had no gene match.

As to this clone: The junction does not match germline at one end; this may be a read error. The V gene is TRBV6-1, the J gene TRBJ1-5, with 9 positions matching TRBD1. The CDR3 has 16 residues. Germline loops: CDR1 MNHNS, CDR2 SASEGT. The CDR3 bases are TGTGCCAGCAGTGGTTGGACAGGGGCAAGCAATCAGCCCCAGAATTTT. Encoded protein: CASSGWTGASNQPQNF.

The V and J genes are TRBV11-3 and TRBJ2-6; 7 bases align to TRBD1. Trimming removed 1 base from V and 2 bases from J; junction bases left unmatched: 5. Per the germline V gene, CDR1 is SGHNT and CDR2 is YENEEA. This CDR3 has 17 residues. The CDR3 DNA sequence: TGTGCCAGCAGCTTAGGACAGGGTAGGACTGGGGCCAACGTCCTGACTTTC. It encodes CASSLGQGRTGANVLTF.

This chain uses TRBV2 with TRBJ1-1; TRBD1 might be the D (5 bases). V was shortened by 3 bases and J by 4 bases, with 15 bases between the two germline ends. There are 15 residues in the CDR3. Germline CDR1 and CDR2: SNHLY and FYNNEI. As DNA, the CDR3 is TGTGCCAGCAGTGAGGGCCGGGGGAGGGTCACTGAAGCTTTCTTT. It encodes CASSEGRGRVTEAFF.

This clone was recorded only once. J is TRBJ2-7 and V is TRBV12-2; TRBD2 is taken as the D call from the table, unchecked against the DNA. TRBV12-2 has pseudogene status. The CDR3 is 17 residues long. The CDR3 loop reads CASRASRSKLVSYEQYF. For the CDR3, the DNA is TGTGCAAGTCGCGCCTCCCGGAGTAAGCTTGTTTCCTACGAGCAGTACTTC.

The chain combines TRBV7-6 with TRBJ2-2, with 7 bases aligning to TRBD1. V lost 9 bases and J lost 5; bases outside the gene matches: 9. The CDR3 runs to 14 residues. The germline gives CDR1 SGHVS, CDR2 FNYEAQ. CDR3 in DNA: TGTGCCAGTTCTTTGACAGGGATGACCGGGGAGCTGTTTTTT. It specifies CASSLTGMTGELFF.

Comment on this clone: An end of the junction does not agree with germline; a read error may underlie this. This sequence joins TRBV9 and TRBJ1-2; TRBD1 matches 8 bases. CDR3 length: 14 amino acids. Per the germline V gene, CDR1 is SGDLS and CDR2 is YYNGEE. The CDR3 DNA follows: TGTGCCAGCAGCGTAGACCAGGGGGCTCGGGGCTACCCCTTC. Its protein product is CASSVDQGARGYPF.

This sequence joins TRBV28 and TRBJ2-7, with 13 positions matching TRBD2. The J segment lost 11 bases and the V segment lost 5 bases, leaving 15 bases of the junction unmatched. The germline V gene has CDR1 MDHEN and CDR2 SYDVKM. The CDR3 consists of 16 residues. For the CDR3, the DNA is TGTGCCAGCAGTAGGGGAGACGGGACTAGCGGGAACGTAAAGTACTTC. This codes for CASSRGDGTSGNVKYF.

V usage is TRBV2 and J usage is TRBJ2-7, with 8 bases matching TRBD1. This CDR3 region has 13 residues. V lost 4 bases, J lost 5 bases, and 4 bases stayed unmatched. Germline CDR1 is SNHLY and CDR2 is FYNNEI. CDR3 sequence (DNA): TGTGCCAGCAGTGTACAGGGGGTCCACGAGCAGTACTTC. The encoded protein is CASSVQGVHEQYF.

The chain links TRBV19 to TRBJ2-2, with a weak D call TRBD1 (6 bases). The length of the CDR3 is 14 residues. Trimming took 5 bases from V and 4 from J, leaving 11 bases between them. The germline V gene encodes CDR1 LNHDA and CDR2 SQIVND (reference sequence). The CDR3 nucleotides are TGTGCCAGTAGTCAGGACAGAGTCACCGGGGAGCTGTTTTTT. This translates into CASSQDRVTGELFF.

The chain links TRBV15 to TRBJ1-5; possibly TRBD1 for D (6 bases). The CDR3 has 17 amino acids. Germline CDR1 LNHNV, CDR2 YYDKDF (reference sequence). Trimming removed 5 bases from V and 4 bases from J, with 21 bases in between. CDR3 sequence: CATSPTQWGLKNQPQHF. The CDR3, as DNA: TGTGCCACCAGCCCCACCCAGTGGGGGCTAAAGAATCAGCCCCAGCATTTT. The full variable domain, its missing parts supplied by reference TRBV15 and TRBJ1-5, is DAMVIQNPRYQVTQFGKPVTLSCSQTLNHNVMYWYQQKSSQAPKLLFHYYDKDFNNEADTPDNFQSRRPNTSFCFLDIRSPGLGDTAMYLCATSPTQWGLKNQPQHFGDGTRLSIL.

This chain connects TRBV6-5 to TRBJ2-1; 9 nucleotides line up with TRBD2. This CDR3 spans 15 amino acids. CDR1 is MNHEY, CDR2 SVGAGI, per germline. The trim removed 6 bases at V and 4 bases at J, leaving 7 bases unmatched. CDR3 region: CASRPSSGAYNEQFF. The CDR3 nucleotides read TGTGCCAGCAGGCCTTCTAGCGGGGCGTACAATGAGCAGTTCTTC.

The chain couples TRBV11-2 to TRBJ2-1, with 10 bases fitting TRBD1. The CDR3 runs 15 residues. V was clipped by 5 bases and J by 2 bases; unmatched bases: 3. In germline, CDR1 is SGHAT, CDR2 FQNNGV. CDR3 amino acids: CASSPTGGTYNEQFF. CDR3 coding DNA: TGTGCCAGCAGCCCGACAGGGGGCACCTACAATGAGCAGTTCTTC. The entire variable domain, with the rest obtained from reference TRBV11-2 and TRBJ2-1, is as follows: EAGVAQSPRYKIIEKRQSVAFWCNPISGHATLYWYQQILGQGPKLLIQFQNNGVVDDSQLPKDRFSAERLKGVDSTLKIQPAKLEDSAVYLCASSPTGGTYNEQFFGPGTRLTVL.

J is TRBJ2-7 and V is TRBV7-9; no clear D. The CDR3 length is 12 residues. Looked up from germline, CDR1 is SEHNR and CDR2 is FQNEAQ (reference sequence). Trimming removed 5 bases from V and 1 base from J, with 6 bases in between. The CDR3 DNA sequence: TGTGCCAGCAGCCCCTTTTCCTACGAGCAGTACTTC. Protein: CASSPFSYEQYF. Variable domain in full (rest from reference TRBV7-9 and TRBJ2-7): DTGVSQNPRHKITKRGQNVTFRCDPISEHNRLYWYRQTLGQGPEFLTYFQNEAQLEKSRLLSDRFSAERPKGSFSTLEIQRTEQGDSAMYLCASSPFSYEQYFGPGTRLTVT.

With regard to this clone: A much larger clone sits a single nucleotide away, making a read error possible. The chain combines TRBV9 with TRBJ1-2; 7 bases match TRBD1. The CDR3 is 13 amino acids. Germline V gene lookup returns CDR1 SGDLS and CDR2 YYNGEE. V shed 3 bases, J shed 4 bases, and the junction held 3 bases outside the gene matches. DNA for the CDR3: TGTGCCAGCAGCGGGACAGGATCCTATGGCTACACCTTC. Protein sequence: CASSGTGSYGYTF.

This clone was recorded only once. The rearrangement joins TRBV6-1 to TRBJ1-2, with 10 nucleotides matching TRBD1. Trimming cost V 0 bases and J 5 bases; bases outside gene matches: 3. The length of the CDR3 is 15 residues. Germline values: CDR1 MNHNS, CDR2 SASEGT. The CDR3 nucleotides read TGTGCCAGCAGTGAAGCGGGGACAGGGGAATATGGCTACACCTTC. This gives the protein CASSEAGTGEYGYTF.